Shown below are 2 T cell receptor beta chains from a single sample sequenced in a study of cytotoxic CD8 clonotypes in ibrutinib-treated CLL (dated by TCRdb to the early 2020s). Library method: the immunoSEQ multiplex PCR assay. TCRdb took this table from immuneACCESS and kept in-frame rearrangements with V and J called. Such tables lack part of the clones; where checked against another copy, unresolved V genes explain under half of the gap, and the rest is unexplained. This sample gives 150,000 or so clones in total; about 84% of them show up just once. About 7.4% of the sample is in the top ten clones. The sample in question was PBMCs, obtained after 36 months of ibrutinib treatment. These receptors were collected from a human donor with chronic lymphocytic leukemia.

The V gene is TRBV7-9, the J gene TRBJ2-1; maybe TRBD2 (6 bases). Germline CDR1 and CDR2: SEHNR and FQNEAQ (reference sequence). Trimming cost V 5 bases and J 4 bases, with 9 bases left between them. This CDR3 contains 13 residues. The CDR3 DNA is TGTGCCAGCAGCGGGGGGAGTTACAATGAGCAGTTCTTC. Translated: CASSGGSYNEQFF. The whole variable domain, filled in from reference TRBV7-9 and TRBJ2-1, reads DTGVSQNPRHKITKRGQNVTFRCDPISEHNRLYWYRQTLGQGPEFLTYFQNEAQLEKSRLLSDRFSAERPKGSFSTLEIQRTEQGDSAMYLCASSGGSYNEQFFGPGTRLTVL.

The chain combines TRBV27 with TRBJ2-7, with 8 bases that match TRBD2. Trimming took 2 bases from V and 9 from J; bases not matched to a gene: 3. The CDR3 runs to 12 residues. Germline V lookup: CDR1 MNHEY, CDR2 SMNVEV (reference sequence). The CDR3 reads CASSLTGGLQYF. The CDR3 bases are TGTGCCAGCAGTTTAACGGGGGGGCTGCAGTACTTC.